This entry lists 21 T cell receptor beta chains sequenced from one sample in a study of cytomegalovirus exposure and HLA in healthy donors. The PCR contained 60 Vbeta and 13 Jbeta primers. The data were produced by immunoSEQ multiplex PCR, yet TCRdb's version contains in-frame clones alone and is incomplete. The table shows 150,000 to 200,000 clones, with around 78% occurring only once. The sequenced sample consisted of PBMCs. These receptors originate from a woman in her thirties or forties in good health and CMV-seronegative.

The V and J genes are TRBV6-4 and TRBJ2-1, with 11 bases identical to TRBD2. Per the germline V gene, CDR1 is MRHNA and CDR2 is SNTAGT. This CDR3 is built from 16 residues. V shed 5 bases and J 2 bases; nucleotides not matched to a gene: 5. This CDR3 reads CASSLLAGDAYNEQFF. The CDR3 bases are TGTGCCAGCAGTCTACTAGCGGGAGACGCCTACAATGAGCAGTTCTTC.

Here the CDR3 DNA reads TGTGCCAGCAGTGCGTCCGGGACAGGGAGGACCGGGGAGCTGTTTTTT. Its translation is CASSASGTGRTGELFF. The rearrangement joins TRBV6-4 to TRBJ2-2; 9 bases fit TRBD1. The CDR3 extends over 16 amino acids. Unmatched junction bases numbered 8, after V lost 4 bases and J lost 5 bases. The germline CDR1 and CDR2 sequences are MRHNA and SNTAGT.

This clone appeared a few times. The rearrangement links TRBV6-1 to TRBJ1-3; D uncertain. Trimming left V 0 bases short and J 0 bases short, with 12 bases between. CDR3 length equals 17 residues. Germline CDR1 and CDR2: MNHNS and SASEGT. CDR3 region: CASSEALLLISGNTIYF. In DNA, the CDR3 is TGTGCCAGCAGTGAAGCGCTTCTACTGATCTCTGGAAACACCATATATTTT.

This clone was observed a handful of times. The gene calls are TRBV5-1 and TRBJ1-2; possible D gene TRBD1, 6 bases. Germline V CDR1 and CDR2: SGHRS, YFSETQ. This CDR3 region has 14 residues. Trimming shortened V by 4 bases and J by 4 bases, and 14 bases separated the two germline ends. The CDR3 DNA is TGCGCCAGCAGCCCCGCGCCAGGGGTCTATGGCTACACCTTC. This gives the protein CASSPAPGVYGYTF.

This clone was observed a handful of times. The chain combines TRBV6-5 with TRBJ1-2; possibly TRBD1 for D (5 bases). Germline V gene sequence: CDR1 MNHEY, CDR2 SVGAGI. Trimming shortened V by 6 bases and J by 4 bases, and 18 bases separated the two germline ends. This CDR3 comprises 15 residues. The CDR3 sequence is CASSRPGESIYGYTF. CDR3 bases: TGTGCCAGCAGCCGTCCGGGGGAGTCGATCTATGGCTACACCTTC.

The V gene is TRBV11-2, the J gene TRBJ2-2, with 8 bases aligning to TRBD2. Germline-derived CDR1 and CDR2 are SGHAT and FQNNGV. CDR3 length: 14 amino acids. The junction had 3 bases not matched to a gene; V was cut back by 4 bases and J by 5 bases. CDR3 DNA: TGTGCCAGCAGCTCAATAGCGGGAACCGGGGAGCTGTTTTTT. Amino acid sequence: CASSSIAGTGELFF.

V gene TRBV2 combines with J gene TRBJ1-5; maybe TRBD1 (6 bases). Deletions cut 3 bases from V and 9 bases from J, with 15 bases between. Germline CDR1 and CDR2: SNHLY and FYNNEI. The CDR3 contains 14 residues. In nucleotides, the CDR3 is TGTGCCAGCAGTGAGTTGGGGGGGCGAGGGCCCCAGCATTTT. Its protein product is CASSELGGRGPQHF.

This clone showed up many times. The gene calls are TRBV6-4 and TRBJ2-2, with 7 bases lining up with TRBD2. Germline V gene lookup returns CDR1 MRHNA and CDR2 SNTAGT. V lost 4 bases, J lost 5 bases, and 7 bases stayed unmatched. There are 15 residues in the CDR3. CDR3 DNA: TGTGCCAGCAGTGGGTCTAGCGGACTGACCGGGGAGCTGTTTTTT. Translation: CASSGSSGLTGELFF.

CDR3 bases: TGTGCCAGCAGTTGGGGCTACGGACGGAATGAGCAGTTCTTC. Translated: CASSWGYGRNEQFF. The rearrangement links TRBV28 to TRBJ2-1; tentatively, D is TRBD1 (5 bases). This CDR3 comprises 14 residues. V shed 4 bases and J shed 7 bases, with 14 bases lying between them. The germline gives CDR1 MDHEN, CDR2 SYDVKM.

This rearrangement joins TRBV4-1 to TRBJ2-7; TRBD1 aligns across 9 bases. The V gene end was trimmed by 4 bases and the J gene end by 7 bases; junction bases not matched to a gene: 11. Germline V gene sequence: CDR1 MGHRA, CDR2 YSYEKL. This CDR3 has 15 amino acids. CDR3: CASSLGDRAEREQYF. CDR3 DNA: TGCGCCAGCAGCCTAGGGGACAGGGCAGAAAGGGAGCAGTACTTC.

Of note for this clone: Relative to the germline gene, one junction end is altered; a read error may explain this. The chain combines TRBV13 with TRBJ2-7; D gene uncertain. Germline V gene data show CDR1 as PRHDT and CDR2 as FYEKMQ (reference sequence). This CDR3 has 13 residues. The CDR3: CASSLISAPRVDF. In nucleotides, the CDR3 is TGTGCCAGCAGTTTAATCTCCGCGCCCCGGGTGGACTTC. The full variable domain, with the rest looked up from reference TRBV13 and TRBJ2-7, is AAGVIQSPRHLIKEKRETATLKCYPIPRHDTVYWYQQGPGQDPQFLISFYEKMQSDKGSIPDRFSAQQFSDYHSELNMSSLELGDSALYFCASSLISAPRVDFGPGTRLTVT.

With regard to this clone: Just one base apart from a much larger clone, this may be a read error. In DNA, the CDR3 is TGTGCCAGCAGTACTAGCACAGATACGCAGTATTTT. This translates into CASSTSTDTQYF. The J gene is TRBJ2-3, the V gene TRBV2; D call uncertain. This CDR3 is built from 12 residues. Germline-derived CDR1 and CDR2 are SNHLY and FYNNEI. V was trimmed by 5 bases and J by 0 bases, leaving 3 bases between them.

In nucleotides, the CDR3 is TGCGCCAGCAGCTTTTCTGGACAGCAAGAGACCCAGTACTTC. Amino acids: CASSFSGQQETQYF. The chain combines TRBV5-1 with TRBJ2-5; maybe TRBD1 (6 bases). CDR3 length: 14 residues. Trimming removed 2 bases at V and 2 bases at J, with 10 bases between. Germline V gene data show CDR1 as SGHRS and CDR2 as YFSETQ.

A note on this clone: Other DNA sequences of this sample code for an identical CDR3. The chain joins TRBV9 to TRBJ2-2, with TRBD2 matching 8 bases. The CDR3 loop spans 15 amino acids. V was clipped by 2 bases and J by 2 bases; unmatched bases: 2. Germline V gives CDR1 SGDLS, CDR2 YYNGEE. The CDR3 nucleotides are TGTGCCAGCAGCGTTAGCGGGACCAACACCGGGGAGCTGTTTTTT. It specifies CASSVSGTNTGELFF.

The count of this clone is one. This chain's CDR3 is CASSVSGSPYNEQFF. CDR3 bases: TGTGCCAGCAGCGTATCCGGGTCCCCCTACAATGAGCAGTTCTTC. This rearrangement joins TRBV7-3 to TRBJ2-1; unclear D gene. V was cut by 5 bases and J by 2 bases, with 13 bases left in between. The CDR3 has 15 amino acids. Germline V CDR1 and CDR2: SGHTA, FQGTGA.

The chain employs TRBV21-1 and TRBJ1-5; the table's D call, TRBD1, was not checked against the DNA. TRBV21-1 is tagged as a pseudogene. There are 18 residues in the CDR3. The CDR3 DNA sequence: TGTGCCAGCAGCAAAGGAAGAAGAGGGGGCTGGAACAATCAGCCCCAGCATTTT. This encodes CASSKGRRGGWNNQPQHF.

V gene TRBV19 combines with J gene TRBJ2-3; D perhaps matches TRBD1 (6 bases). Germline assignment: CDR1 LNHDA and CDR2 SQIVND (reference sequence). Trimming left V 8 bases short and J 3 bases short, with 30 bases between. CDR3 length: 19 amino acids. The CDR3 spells CASRSALTGSVGGTDTQYF. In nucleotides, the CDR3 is TGTGCCAGTCGTTCGGCCTTAACAGGGTCGGTCGGCGGGACAGATACGCAGTATTTT.

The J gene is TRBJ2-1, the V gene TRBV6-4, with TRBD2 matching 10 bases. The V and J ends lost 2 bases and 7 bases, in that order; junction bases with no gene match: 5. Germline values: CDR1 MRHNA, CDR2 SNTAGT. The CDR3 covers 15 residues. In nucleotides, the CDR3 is TGTGCCAGCAGTGACAGCGGGAGGGCTCCAAATGAGCAGTTCTTC. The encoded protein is CASSDSGRAPNEQFF.

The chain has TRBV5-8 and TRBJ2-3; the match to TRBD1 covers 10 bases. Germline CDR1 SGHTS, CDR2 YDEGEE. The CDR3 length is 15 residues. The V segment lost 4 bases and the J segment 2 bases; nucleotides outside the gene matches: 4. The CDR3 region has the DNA TGTGCCAGCAGCAAGGACAGGGGGTTCACAGATACGCAGTATTTT. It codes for CASSKDRGFTDTQYF.

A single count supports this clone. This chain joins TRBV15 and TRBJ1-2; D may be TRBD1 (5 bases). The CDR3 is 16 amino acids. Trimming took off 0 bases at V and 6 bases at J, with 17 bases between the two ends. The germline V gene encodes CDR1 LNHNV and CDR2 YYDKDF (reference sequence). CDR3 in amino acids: CATSRDYGAAGDGYTF. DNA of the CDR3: TGTGCCACCAGCAGAGATTATGGGGCCGCAGGCGATGGCTACACCTTC.

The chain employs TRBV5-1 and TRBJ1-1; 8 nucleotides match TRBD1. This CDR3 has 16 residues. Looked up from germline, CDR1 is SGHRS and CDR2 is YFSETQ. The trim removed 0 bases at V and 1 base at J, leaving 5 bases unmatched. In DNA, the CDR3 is TGCGCCAGCAGCTTGGAGGGGGACAGGCCGAACACTGAAGCTTTCTTT. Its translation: CASSLEGDRPNTEAFF.